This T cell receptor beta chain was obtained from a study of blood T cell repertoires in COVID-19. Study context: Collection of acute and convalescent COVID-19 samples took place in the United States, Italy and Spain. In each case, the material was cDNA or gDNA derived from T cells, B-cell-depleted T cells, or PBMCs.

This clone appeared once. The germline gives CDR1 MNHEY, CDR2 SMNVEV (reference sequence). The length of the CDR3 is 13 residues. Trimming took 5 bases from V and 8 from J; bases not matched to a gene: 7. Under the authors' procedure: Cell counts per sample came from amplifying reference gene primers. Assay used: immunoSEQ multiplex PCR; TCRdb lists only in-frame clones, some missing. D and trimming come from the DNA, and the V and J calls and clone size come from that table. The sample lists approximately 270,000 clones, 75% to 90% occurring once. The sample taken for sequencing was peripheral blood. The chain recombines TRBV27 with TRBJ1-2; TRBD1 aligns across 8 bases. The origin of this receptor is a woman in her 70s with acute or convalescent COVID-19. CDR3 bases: TGTGCCAGCAGTCCAGGACAGGGTCGAGGCTACACCTTC. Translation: CASSPGQGRGYTF.